Detailed here is one TCR beta chain. This entry belongs to a study of blood T cell repertoires in COVID-19. On the study more broadly: Samples taken during acute and convalescent COVID-19 were collected in the United States, Italy and Spain.

The CDR3 is 16 residues long. Germline lookup yields CDR1 MNHNY and CDR2 SVGAGI (reference sequence). J lost 3 bases, V lost 0 bases, and 3 bases had no gene match. Data came from immunoSEQ multiplex PCR; TCRdb stores just in-frame clones and leaves some out. The sample has roughly 430,000 clones; around 90% are singletons. The sequencing sample was made of PBMCs or T cells enriched from blood (not recorded which). This receptor was obtained from a middle-aged woman with acute COVID-19. The chain combines TRBV6-6 with TRBJ1-1, with 11 bases identical to TRBD1. CDR3 DNA sequence: TGTGCCAGCAGTTACTCTCCGGGACAGGGGGACACTGAAGCTTTCTTT. Protein sequence: CASSYSPGQGDTEAFF.